This entry features one T cell receptor (beta chain) sequence. The target of this receptor is not known. Base-call qualities are not available, and no considerably larger clone is one nucleotide away. The CDR1 and CDR2 encoded by the germline V gene are LGHNA and YNFKEQ. V was cut back by 3 bases and J by 3 bases, leaving a gap of 17 bases between them. The CDR3 numbers 17 residues from cysteine through phenylalanine. Just CDR3 DNA is preserved here, 51 bases in frame from base 1. This entry belongs to a study of cytomegalovirus exposure and HLA in healthy donors (dated by TCRdb to about 2017). Describing the broader study: According to an earlier analysis of a few hundred of the donors, 150 million to 200 million T cells yielded 120 million or so unique TCR beta sequences and around 280 Gb of sequence data. To study patterns of TCR occurrence, a later analysis re-analyzed previously published TCR beta repertoires from several hundred donors and added high-resolution HLA genotyping. An early release that covered fewer than 750 HLA-typed donors contained approximately 300 gigabases of sequencing data and about 84 million unique TCR sequences. Besides the first cohort of under 700 subjects, a separate validation cohort made up of over 100 different subjects was used. Genome-wide SNP genotypes for about 65% of the 666 donors were used in a later genetic analysis, which treated that subset as a discovery cohort. The number of donors typed differed by locus, with roughly 620-630 for A, B, C, DRB1 and DQB1, around 560 for DQA1, approximately 580 for DPA1, and 450 to 480 for DPB1. Class I and class II HLA loci were covered by the typing at four-digit resolution. All discovery cohort repertoires had been generated on a single sequencing platform. Donor age, sex, ethnicity and CMV serostatus were compiled alongside the repertoire data. The study aimed to test whether signatures of past pathogen exposure could be identified by cataloging public T cell receptors. Because of strong linkage in the cohort, a handful of DR-DQ haplotypes were treated as single units for association and clustering. Rather than using new phenotypic data, the later analysis identified candidate immune exposures from TCR beta sequences and from how often those sequences occurred across donors. Across some 400 genotyped donors of the cohort, an average of about 250,000 unique TCR beta nucleotide sequences per donor were sequenced, and about a sixth of those sequences were non-productive. To decide whether each TCR beta V gene segment behaved as functional or pseudogenic, an earlier analysis of approximately 600 of the donors relied on high-throughput TCR beta sequencing. The T cell repertoires of some 670 subjects were profiled by immunosequencing and related to cytomegalovirus serostatus. Of the approximately 400 genotyped donors, approximately 83% fell in the genetic ancestry cluster associated with self-reported Caucasian donors. High-throughput TCR immunosequencing, statistical association of individual TCRs with disease status, and machine learning were combined to predict cytomegalovirus infection status.

The paper's findings and limits, for the study overall: A further reported finding was that TCR beta sequences accurately predicted the HLA-A and HLA-B alleles for most subjects in the first cohort. In a later analysis, the rate of TCR association differed among HLA loci, with DRB1 alleles having the most associated TCRs and HLA-C alleles having the fewest. In vitro tests confirmed that a few of the cytomegalovirus-associated TCR beta chains recognize cytomegalovirus antigens. At a false discovery rate of 0.05, a later analysis linked about 16,000 TCR beta sequences to specific HLA alleles. A later analysis found that HLA-associated TCR beta chains were more clonally expanded and had lower generation probabilities than equally common non-associated chains. The only immune exposure information available for the cohort was CMV serostatus. In an earlier analysis of some 540 of the donors, most TCR beta V segments appeared in productive rearrangements about 90% or about 30% of the time, broadly matching IMGT annotations. While some public TCRs were present in many individuals, most TCR sequences turned up only very rarely across donors. In a later analysis, several top co-occurrence clusters were reported to appear linked to parvovirus B19, influenza, CMV and Epstein-Barr virus. In the study, around 150 TCR beta chains were listed as associated with cytomegalovirus. Cytomegalovirus status was reported to be diagnosed by the classifier with high specificity and sensitivity in both the original and validation cohorts. Because the 87-base-pair reads could not distinguish some IMGT-functional V segments, including TRBV6-2 and TRBV6-3, those segments were excluded. Sequencing depth was assumed to be roughly uniform across donors in the presence/absence analyses, though that assumption may not hold. The authors suggested that the approach could potentially be extended to other disease states and immunological phenotypes. Compared with the roughly 710-donor mean, donors in an Asian-associated ancestry cluster had fewer N-insertions in productive TCRs, according to a later genetic analysis. In a later analysis, most CMV-associated TCR beta chains were found to appear HLA-restricted, with HLA associations seemingly driven largely by CMV exposure. Linkage disequilibrium might explain the correlated functional status among segregating V segments, but an unknown experimental factor could not be excluded. V-gene and J-gene trimming of TCR beta chains was associated with a missense DCLRE1C variant in a later genetic analysis, and the association was replicated in an independent cohort. A group of highly shared sequence variants was considered likely to be a technical artifact of the sequencing pipeline. This cohort had only TCR beta chains sequenced, and the lack of alpha or paired-chain data limited which features could be detected. When HLA alleles, especially DR and DQ, strongly co-occurred, attributing TCR associations to individual alleles was difficult. Because HLA typing was missing for some donors at each locus, association tests included only the typed subset. Some 16 rarely observed V segments, including chromosome 9 orphons, were excluded from the earlier analysis of a few hundred of the donors because counts were too low.

In total, roughly 670 healthy bone marrow donors made up the cohort. Cohort members were all nominally healthy when sampled, although unrecorded immune exposures were likely present. The donor tested CMV seronegative and was one of the 352 seronegative cohort members. Each donor provided a peripheral blood sample, and peripheral blood mononuclear cells were used for TCR beta sequencing. Genomic DNA was extracted from the blood cell samples with the Qiagen DNeasy Blood Extraction Kit. The protocol used for the library was the immunoSEQ multiplex PCR assay. The multiplex PCR relied on a mix of 60 forward primers for TCR Vbeta segments and 13 reverse primers for TCR Jbeta segments. The CDR3 region of rearranged TCR beta genes was amplified from genomic DNA by a multiplex PCR assay. On the Illumina HiSeq System, the amplified TCR beta libraries were sequenced as 87-base-pair reads. In the original analysis: Across the roughly 600 repertoires, a later analysis counted tens of millions of unique TCR beta chains, roughly 11 million of which were shared by at least two donors. Raw reads were error-corrected and collapsed into unique sequences by a nearest-neighbor algorithm in which closely related sequences were merged to remove PCR and sequencing errors. CDR3 sequences were aligned to IMGT reference sequences to assign V, D and J gene segments. For a sequence to be retained, at least a six-nucleotide match to both a V gene segment and a J gene segment was required. Rearrangements were classified as productive when the CDR3 lacked stop codons and remained in frame with V and J, and all other rearrangements were classified as non-productive. CDR3 was defined by IMGT convention, running from the second conserved V-encoded cysteine to the conserved J-encoded phenylalanine. In an earlier analysis of more than 550 of the donors, sequences lacking an unambiguous match to a single V gene segment were excluded. In an earlier analysis of some 590 of the donors, a V segment was called functional when productive rearrangements were above 56.7%, and segregating when the standard deviation between donors exceeded 5%. To diagnose cytomegalovirus status from the catalog of TCR beta chain sequences, a statistical classification framework was built. In a later analysis, TCR nucleotide sequences were compared against IMGT/GENE-DB human TR gene sequences so that V and J genes could be assigned. A later analysis assigned CDR3 sequences and most-parsimonious VDJ recombination scenarios with the TCRdist pipeline. A later analysis defined each TCR beta chain by its CDR3 amino acid sequence plus V-gene family, and excluded reads lacking a unique V-gene family. To address suspected cross-contamination and a sequencing artifact, a later analysis removed over 500 highly shared, low-generation-probability nucleotide sequences. A later analysis calculated a clonal expansion index for each public chain from normalized within-repertoire ranks of inferred template counts. In a later analysis, generation probabilities were computed with a VDJ recombination model fitted to out-of-frame rearrangements, and the resulting probabilities were checked against IGoR. In a later analysis, TCR-TCR, TCR-HLA and TCR-CMV co-occurrence was scored with hypergeometric tests, and a repertoire-size bias correction was applied to TCR pairs. A later analysis estimated false discovery rates by permuting HLA or CMV assignments 20 times. A later analysis grouped co-occurring TCRs with DBSCAN, adding TCRdist sequence similarity when clustering within HLA-allele-positive subsets. Co-occurrence clustering excluded repertoires with fewer than 30,000 or more than 120,000 public chains, plus five with anomalous nucleotide sharing. Sourced from immuneACCESS, this table was stored by TCRdb with only in-frame sequences that have V and J called. A share of the clones is absent; for the studies checked, an unresolved V gene accounts for under half, and the remainder has no known explanation. V and J calls plus clone size are reproduced from that table; the DNA served to infer D and trimming. The sample data list 95,000 to 150,000 clones, and approximately 80% of these were observed just once. Around 1.4% of the sample is in the top ten clones.

This receptor was identified in a woman aged 18-30 years in good health and CMV-seronegative. The sequencing sample was made of PBMCs. The chain is encoded by TRBV4-2 joined to TRBJ2-2; the D gene is perhaps TRBD2, from 6 matching bases. The bases are TGTGCCAGCAGCCAGGGGCTCTGGGGCGGGGACACCGGGGAGCTGTTTTTT. Translated, it gives CASSQGLWGGDTGELFF.